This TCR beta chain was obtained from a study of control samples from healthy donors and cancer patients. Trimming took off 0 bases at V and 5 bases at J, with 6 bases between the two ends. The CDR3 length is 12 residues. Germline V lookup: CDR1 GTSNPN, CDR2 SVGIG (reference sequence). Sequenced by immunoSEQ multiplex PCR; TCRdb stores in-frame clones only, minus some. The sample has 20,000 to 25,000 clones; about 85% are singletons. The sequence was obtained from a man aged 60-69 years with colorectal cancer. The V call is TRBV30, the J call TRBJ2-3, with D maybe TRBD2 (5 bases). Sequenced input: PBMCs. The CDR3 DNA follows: TGTGCCTGGAGTGTTCGGGGAGATACGCAGTATTTT. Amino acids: CAWSVRGDTQYF. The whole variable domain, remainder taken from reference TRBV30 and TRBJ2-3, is SQTIHQWPATLVQPVGSPLSLECTVEGTSNPNLYWYRQAAGRGLQLLFYSVGIGQISSEVPQNLSASRPQDRQFILSSKKLLLSDSGFYLCAWSVRGDTQYFGPGTRLTVL.